This T cell receptor (beta chain) was retrieved from a study of cytomegalovirus exposure and HLA in healthy donors. This CDR3 region has 15 residues. V was pared by 9 bases and J by 0 bases, with 5 bases of the junction left unmatched. Germline CDR1 LNHDA, CDR2 SQIVND (reference sequence). Study findings and constraints: Later work found that TCR association rates differed between HLA loci; DRB1 had the most and HLA-C the fewest. Only CMV serostatus was available as immune exposure information.

The PCR employed 60 Vbeta primers together with 13 Jbeta primers. Generated by immunoSEQ multiplex PCR, the TCRdb table keeps only in-frame clones and is missing some. The data show some 190,000 clones, about 77% seen once. Comment on this clone: Its cognate antigen is unknown.

The origin of this receptor is a man aged 30-40 years in good health and CMV-seropositive. The specimen was PBMCs. The V gene is TRBV19, the J gene TRBJ2-5, with TRBD2 matching over 12 bases. The CDR3 nucleotides are TGTGCCAGCTCAGGACTAGCGGGGAACCAAGAGACCCAGTACTTC. The encoded protein is CASSGLAGNQETQYF.